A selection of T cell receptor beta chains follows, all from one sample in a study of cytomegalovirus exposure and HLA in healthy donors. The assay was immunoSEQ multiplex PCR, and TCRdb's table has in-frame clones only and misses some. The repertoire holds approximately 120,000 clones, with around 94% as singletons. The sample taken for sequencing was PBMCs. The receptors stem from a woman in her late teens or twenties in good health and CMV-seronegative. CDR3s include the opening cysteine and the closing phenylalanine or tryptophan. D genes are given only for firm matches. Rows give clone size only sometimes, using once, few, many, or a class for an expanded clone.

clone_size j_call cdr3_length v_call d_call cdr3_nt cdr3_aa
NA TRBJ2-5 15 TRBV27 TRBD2 TGTGCCAGCAGTCCCCTAGCGGGGACCGAAGAGACCCAGTACTTC CASSPLAGTEETQYF
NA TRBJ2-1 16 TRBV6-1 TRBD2 TGTGCCAGCAGTGAAGCGCTTCTGGGGGGGGGCAATGAGCAGTTCTTC CASSEALLGGGNEQFF
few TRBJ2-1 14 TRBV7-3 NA TGTGCCAGCAGACCCAGCGGGCCCTACAATGAGCAGTTCTTC CASRPSGPYNEQFF
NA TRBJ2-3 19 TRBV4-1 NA TGCGCCAGCAGCCAAGACCGGTGGGTACGAGGGAGCCGCACAGATACGCAGTATTTT CASSQDRWVRGSRTDTQYF
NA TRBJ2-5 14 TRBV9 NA TGTGCCAGCAGTTCCGGGGGAGGCAGTGAGACCCAGTACTTC CASSSGGGSETQYF
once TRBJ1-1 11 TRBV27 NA TGTGCCAGCCATGGGGGGGGAGAAGCTTTCTTT CASHGGGEAFF
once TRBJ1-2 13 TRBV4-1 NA TGCGCCAGCAGCCTTGACAGGAACTATGGCTACACCTTC CASSLDRNYGYTF
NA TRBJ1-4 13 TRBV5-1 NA TGCGCCAGCAGCCGGGAGTGGGATGAAAAACTGTTTTTT CASSREWDEKLFF
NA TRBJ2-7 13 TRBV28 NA TGTGCCAGCAGCCACAGGGAAGTTGGCGAGCAGTACTTC CASSHREVGEQYF
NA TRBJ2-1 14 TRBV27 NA TGTGCCAGCAGTTCAGGACTCATCTACAATGAGCAGTTCTTC CASSSGLIYNEQFF
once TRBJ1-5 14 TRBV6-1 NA TGTGCCGGACCCCGGGGGGCCGACTATCAGCCCCAGCATTTT CAGPRGADYQPQHF
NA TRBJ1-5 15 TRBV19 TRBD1 TGTGCCAGTAGTCAAGACAGGGCGAGCAATCAGCCCCAGCATTTT CASSQDRASNQPQHF
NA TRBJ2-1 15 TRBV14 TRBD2 TGTGCCAGCAGCCAAGAGCTAGCGGGGGGGCTTGAGCAGTTCTTC CASSQELAGGLEQFF
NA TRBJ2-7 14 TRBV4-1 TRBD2 TGCGCCAGCAGCCAAGAGCTAGCGGGAGGCGAGCAGTACTTC CASSQELAGGEQYF
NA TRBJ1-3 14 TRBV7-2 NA TGTGCCAGCAGCCCCGTAAGCGGCGGAAACACCATATATTTT CASSPVSGGNTIYF
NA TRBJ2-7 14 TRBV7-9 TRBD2 TGTGCCAGCAGCCTCTCTAGCGGGGGCTACGAGCAGTACTTC CASSLSSGGYEQYF
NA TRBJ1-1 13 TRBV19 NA TGTGCCAGTAGGGTACAGGGGAACACTGAAGCTTTCTTT CASRVQGNTEAFF
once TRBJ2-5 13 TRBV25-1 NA TGTGCCAGCAGTTACCCAGGGAAAGAGACCCAGTACTTC CASSYPGKETQYF
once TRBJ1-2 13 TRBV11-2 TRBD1 TGTGCCAGCAGGGGGGACAGGCTGTGGGGCTACACCTTC CASRGDRLWGYTF
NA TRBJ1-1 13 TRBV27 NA TGTGCCAGCAGTTGGGGGAGGGGGGCGACGGCTTTCTTT CASSWGRGATAFF
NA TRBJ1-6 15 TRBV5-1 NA TGCGCCAGCAGCTTGGAACGGGGGGCTGGAGCACCCCTCCACTTT CASSLERGAGAPLHF
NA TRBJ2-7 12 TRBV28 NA TGTGCCAGCAGTTATCTCCCCTACGAGCAGTACTTC CASSYLPYEQYF
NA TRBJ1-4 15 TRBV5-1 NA TGCGCCAGCAAGTGGTCAAGCATGCCTAATGAAAAACTGTTTTTT CASKWSSMPNEKLFF
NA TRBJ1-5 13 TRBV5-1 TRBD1 TGCGCCAGTAGACAGGGGTTCGATCAGCCCCAGCATTTT CASRQGFDQPQHF
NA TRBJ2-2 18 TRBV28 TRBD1 TGTGCCAGCAGTTTGCTACCAGGACAGGGCACGAACACCGGGGAGCTGTTTTTT CASSLLPGQGTNTGELFF
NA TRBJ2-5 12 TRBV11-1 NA TGTGCCAGCAGCTTAAACCCTCCAGACCAGTACTTC CASSLNPPDQYF
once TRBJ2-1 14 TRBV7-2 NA TGTGCCAGCAGCTTAATTGGGCCCGAGCGGGAGCAGTTCTTC CASSLIGPEREQFF
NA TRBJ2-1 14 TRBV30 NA TGTGCCCAGGCCCCTAGCTCCGTTGGCAATGAGCAGTTCTTC CAQAPSSVGNEQFF
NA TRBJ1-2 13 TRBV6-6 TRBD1 TGTGCCAGCAGTCGACAGGGGGCGGATGGCTACACCTTC CASSRQGADGYTF
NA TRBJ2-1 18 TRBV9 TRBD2 TGTGCCAGCAGCACCCAGAGGACTAGCGGGGGGCCTAAAAATGAGCAGTTCTTC CASSTQRTSGGPKNEQFF
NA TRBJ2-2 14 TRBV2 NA TGTGCCAGCAGTTACGACATATACTCCGGGGAGCTGTTTTTT CASSYDIYSGELFF
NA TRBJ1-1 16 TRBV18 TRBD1 TGTGCCAGCTCACCGCCAAACAGGGGAGGAAACACTGAAGCTTTCTTT CASSPPNRGGNTEAFF
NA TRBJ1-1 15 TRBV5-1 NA TGCGCCAGCAGCTGGAGGACAGCCCCGAACACTGAAGCTTTCTTT CASSWRTAPNTEAFF
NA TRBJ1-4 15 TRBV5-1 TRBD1 TGCGCCAGCAGTTACCGAGGGGGCGTAGATGAAAAACTGTTTTTT CASSYRGGVDEKLFF
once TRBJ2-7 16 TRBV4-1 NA TGCGCCAGCAGCCAAGGGGGGGGCAGGGAGTCCTACGAGCAGTACTTC CASSQGGGRESYEQYF
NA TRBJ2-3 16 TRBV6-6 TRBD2 TGTGCCAGCAGTCCTACTAGCGGGAGAAGTGGAGATACGCAGTATTTT CASSPTSGRSGDTQYF
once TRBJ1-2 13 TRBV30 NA TGTGCCTGGACGTCGTACAGGGCGACAGGCTACACCTTC CAWTSYRATGYTF
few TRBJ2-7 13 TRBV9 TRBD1 TGTGCCAGCAACCGACAGGGGGCAAGCGAGCAGTACTTC CASNRQGASEQYF
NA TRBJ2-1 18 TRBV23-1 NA TGCGCCAGCAGTCAATCGAAAGGGGAAGCCAGCTCCTACAATGAGCAGTTCTTC CASSQSKGEASSYNEQFF
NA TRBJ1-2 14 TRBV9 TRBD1 TGTGCCAGCAGCGGCGCCGGGACAGGGAATGGCTACACCTTC CASSGAGTGNGYTF
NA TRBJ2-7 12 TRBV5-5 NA TGTGCCAGCTCGGTGAGCTCCTACGAGCAGTACTTC CASSVSSYEQYF
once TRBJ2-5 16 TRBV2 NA TGTGCCAGCAGGTCTTTTCGTACGGGGGTTCAAGAGACCCAGTACTTC CASRSFRTGVQETQYF
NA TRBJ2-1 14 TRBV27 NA TGTGCCAGCAGTCGAGGAGTGTCCTACAATGAGCAGTTCTTC CASSRGVSYNEQFF
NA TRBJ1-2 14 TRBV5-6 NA TGTGCCAGCAGCAAGTGGGCGAAAAGCTATGGCTACACCTTC CASSKWAKSYGYTF
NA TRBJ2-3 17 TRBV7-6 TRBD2 TGTGCCAGCAGCTTAGGAACCCTAGCGGGGGGATCGGATACGCAGTATTTT CASSLGTLAGGSDTQYF
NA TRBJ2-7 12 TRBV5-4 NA TGTGCCAGCAGCTTGGCCAGCTACGAGCAGTACTTC CASSLASYEQYF
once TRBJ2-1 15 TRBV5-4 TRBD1 TGTGCCAGCAGCTCGAAACAGGGGGTGTTCAATGAGCAGTTCTTC CASSSKQGVFNEQFF
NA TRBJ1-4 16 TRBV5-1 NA TGCGCCAGCAGCCGTGGACTGTTTAACGGGAATGAAAAACTGTTTTTT CASSRGLFNGNEKLFF
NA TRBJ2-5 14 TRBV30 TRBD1 TGTGCCTGGAGCGGGACAGGGTGGCGAGAGACCCAGTACTTC CAWSGTGWRETQYF
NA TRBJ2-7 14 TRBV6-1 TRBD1 TGTGCCAGCAGAACCGGGACAGGGGGCCGGGAGCAGTACTTC CASRTGTGGREQYF
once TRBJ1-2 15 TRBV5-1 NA TGCGCCAGCAGGGGGGGGGACGGAGCTAACTATGGCTACACCTTC CASRGGDGANYGYTF
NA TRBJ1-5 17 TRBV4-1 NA TGCGCCAGCAGCCAAGCGTGGGGGGGCGATTTGGATCAGCCCCAGCATTTT CASSQAWGGDLDQPQHF
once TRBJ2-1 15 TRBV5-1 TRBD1 TGCGCCAGCAGATTGGGACAGGGCTCCTACAATGAGCAGTTCTTC CASRLGQGSYNEQFF
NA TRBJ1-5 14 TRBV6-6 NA TGTGCCAGCAGTAGCGGATGGAGCAATCAGCCCCAGCATTTT CASSSGWSNQPQHF
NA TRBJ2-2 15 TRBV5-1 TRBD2 TGCGCCAGCAGCTGGGGATTAGCGGGAGTCGGGGAGCTGTTTTTT CASSWGLAGVGELFF
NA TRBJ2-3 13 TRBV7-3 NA TGTGCCAGCAGCTCGACGGGGAGGGATACGCAGTATTTT CASSSTGRDTQYF
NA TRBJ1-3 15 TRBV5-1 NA TGCGCCAGCAGCTTCGAGGGATCCTTCGAAGGCACCATATATTTT CASSFEGSFEGTIYF
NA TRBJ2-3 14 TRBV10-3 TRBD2 TGTGCCATTAGGCGGGGGGGGCCGGGGGATACGCAGTATTTT CAIRRGGPGDTQYF
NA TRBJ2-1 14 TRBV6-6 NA TGTGCCAGCTCCGCGGGACTGATCTACAATGAGCAGTTCTTC CASSAGLIYNEQFF